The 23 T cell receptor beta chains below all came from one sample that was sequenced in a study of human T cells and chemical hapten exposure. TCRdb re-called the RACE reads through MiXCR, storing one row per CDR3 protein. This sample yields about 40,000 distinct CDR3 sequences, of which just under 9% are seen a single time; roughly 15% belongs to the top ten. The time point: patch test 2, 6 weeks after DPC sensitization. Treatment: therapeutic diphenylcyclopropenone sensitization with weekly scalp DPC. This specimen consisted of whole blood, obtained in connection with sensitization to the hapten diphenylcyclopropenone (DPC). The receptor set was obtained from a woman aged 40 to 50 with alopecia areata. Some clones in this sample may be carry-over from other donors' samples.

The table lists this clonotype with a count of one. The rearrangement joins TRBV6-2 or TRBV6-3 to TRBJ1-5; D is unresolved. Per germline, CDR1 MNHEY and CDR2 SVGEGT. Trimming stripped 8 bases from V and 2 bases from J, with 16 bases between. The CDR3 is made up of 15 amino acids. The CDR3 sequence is CASQNRSAGNQPQHF. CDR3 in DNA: TGTGCCAGCCAGAACCGGTCCGCCGGCAATCAGCCCCAGCATTTT.

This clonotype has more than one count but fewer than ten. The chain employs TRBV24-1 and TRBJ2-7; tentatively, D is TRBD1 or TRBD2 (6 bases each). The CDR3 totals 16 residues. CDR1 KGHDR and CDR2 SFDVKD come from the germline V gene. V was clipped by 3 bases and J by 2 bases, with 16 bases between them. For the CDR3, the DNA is TGTGCCACCAGTGATGCGCGGGACAAATTAACCTACGAGCAGTACTTC. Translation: CATSDARDKLTYEQYF.

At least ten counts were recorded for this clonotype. The CDR3 region is CASSLAASGTGELFF. CDR3 in DNA: TGTGCCAGCAGCTTAGCGGCTAGCGGCACCGGGGAGCTGTTTTTT. J is TRBJ2-2 and V is TRBV7-6; the match to TRBD2 covers 7 bases. CDR3 size: 15 residues. Germline V CDR1 and CDR2: SGHVS, FNYEAQ. J gave up 4 bases and V 0 bases, and 2 bases lay outside the gene matches.

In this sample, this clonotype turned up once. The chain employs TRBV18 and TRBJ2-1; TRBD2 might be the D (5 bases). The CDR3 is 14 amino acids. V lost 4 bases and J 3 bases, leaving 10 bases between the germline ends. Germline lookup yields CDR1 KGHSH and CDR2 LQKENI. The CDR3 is CASSHGDYYNEQFF. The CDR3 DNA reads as TGTGCCAGCTCACACGGGGATTACTACAATGAGCAGTTCTTC.

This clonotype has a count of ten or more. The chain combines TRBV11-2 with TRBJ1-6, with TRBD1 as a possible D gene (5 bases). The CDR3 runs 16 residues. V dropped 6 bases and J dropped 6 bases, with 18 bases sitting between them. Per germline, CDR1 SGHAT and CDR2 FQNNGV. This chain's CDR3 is CASSLRTPGGNSPLHF. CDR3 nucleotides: TGTGCCAGCAGTCTGCGGACACCGGGTGGTAATTCACCCCTCCACTTT.

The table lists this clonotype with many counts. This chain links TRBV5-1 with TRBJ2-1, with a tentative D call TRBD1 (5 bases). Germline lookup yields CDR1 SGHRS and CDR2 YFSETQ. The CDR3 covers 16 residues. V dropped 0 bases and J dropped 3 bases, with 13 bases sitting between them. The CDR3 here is CASSLDQGSLYNEQFF. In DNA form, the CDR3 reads TGCGCCAGCAGCTTGGACCAGGGTTCCCTCTACAATGAGCAGTTCTTC.

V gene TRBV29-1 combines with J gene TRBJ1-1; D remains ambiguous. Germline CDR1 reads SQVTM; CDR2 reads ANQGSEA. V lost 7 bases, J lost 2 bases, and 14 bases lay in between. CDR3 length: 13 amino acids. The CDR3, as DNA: TGCAGCGCTGTGACACAGACTAACACTGAAGCTTTCTTT. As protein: CSAVTQTNTEAFF.

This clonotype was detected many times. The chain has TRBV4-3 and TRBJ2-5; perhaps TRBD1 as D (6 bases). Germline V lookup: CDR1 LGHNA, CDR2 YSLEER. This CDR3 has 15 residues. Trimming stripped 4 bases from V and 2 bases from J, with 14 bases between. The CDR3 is CASSLRGSQQETQYF. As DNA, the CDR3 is TGCGCCAGCAGCCTAAGGGGGTCCCAGCAAGAGACCCAGTACTTC.

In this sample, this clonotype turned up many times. For the CDR3, the DNA is TGTGCCAGCGGAACCGGGACAGTCCAAGAGACCCAGTACTTC. Its protein is CASGTGTVQETQYF. This sequence joins TRBV12-3 or TRBV12-4 and TRBJ2-5; TRBD1 matches 7 bases. J gave up 1 base and V 8 bases, and 7 bases lay outside the gene matches. The CDR3 has 14 amino acids.

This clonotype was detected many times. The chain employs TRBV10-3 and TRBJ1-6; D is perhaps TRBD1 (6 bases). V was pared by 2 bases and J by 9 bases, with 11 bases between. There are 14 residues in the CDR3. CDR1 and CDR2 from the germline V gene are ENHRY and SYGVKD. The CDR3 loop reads CAISEHTGSSPLHF. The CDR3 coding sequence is TGTGCCATCAGTGAGCATACAGGGAGTTCACCCCTCCACTTT.

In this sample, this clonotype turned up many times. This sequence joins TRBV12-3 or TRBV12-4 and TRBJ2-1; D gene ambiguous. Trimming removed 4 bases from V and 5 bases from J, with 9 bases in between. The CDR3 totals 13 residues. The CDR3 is CASSSTENNEQFF. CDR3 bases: TGTGCCAGCAGTTCGACGGAAAACAATGAGCAGTTCTTC.

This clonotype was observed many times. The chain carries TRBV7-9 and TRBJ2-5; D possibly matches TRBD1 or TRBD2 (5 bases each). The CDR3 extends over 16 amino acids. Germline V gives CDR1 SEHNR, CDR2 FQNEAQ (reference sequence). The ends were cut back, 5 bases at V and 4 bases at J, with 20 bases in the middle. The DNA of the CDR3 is TGTGCCAGCAGCGTCGCGCAGGGAGAAGTAGGAGAGACCCAGTACTTC. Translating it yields CASSVAQGEVGETQYF.

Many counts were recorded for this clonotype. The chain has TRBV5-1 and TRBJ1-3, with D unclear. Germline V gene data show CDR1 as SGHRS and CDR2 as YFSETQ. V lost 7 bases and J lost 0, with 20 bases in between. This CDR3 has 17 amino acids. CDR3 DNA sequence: TGCGCCAGCTCACTTTATTCGGACCCGAGCTCTGGAAACACCATATATTTT. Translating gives CASSLYSDPSSGNTIYF.

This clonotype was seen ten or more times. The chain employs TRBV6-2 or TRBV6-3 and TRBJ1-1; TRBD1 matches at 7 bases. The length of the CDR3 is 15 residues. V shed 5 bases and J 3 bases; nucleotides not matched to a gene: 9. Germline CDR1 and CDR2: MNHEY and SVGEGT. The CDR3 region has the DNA TGTGCCAGCAGTCCGGGCCGACAGGGCTACACTGAAGCTTTCTTT. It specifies CASSPGRQGYTEAFF.

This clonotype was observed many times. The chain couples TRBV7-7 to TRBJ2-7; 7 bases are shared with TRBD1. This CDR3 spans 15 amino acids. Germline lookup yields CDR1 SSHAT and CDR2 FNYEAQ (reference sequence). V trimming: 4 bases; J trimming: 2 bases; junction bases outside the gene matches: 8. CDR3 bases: TGTGCCAGCAGCTCAGGGACAGAGGGGACCTACGAGCAGTACTTC. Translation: CASSSGTEGTYEQYF.

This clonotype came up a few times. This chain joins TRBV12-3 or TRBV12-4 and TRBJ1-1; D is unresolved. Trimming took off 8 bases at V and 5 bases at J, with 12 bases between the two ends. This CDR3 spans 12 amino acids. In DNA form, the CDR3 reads TGTGCCAGCGGTACGGGAGTTACTGAAGCTTTCTTT. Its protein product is CASGTGVTEAFF.

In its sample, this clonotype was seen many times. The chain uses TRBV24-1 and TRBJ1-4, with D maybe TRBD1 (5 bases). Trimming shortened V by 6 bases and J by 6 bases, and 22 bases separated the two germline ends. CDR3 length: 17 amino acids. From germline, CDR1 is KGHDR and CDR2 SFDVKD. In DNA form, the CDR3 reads TGTGCCACCAGTCCCGGGAGAAGGGGCGCGTGGGATGAAAAACTGTTTTTT. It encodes CATSPGRRGAWDEKLFF.

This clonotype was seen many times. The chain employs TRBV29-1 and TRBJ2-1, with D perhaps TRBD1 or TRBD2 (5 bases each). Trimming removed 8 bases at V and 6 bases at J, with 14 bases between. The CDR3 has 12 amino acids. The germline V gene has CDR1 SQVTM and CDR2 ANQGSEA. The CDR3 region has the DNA TGCAGCAGTGGGGGAACGGCCAATGAGCAGTTCTTC. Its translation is CSSGGTANEQFF.

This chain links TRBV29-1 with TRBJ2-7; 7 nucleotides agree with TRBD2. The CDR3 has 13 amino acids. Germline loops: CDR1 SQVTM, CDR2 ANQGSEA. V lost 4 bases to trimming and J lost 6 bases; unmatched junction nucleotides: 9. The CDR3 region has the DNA TGCAGCGTTGCTGGTCGGGGCGGGGGCGAGCAGTACTTC. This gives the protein CSVAGRGGGEQYF.

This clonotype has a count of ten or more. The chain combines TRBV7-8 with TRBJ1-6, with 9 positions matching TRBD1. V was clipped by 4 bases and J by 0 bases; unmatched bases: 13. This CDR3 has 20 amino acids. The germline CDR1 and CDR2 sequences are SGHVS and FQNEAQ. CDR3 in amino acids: CASSSEDRGTWSSYNSPLHF. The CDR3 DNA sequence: TGTGCCAGCAGCTCCGAGGACAGGGGAACGTGGAGCTCCTATAATTCACCCCTCCACTTT.

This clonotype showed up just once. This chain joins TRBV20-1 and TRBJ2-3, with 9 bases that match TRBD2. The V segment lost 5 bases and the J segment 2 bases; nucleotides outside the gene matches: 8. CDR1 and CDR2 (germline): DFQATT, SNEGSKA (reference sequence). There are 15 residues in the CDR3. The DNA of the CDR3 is TGCAGTGCTCGAACAGCGGGAGGAGCCACAGATACGCAGTATTTT. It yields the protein CSARTAGGATDTQYF.

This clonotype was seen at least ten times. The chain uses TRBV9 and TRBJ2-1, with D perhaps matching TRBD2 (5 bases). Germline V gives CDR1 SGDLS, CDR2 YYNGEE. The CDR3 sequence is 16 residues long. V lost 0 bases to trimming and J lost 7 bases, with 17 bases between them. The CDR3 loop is CASSVVAAPRANEQFF. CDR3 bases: TGTGCCAGCAGCGTAGTAGCAGCTCCGAGGGCGAATGAGCAGTTCTTC.

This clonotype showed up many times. CDR3 coding DNA: TGCGCCAGCAGCCAAGGACGGGCGACAGGGGCCAATCAGCCCCAGCATTTT. Translated: CASSQGRATGANQPQHF. J is TRBJ1-5 and V is TRBV4-1, with 8 bases fitting TRBD1. Germline CDR1 reads MGHRA; CDR2 reads YSYEKL. The CDR3 loop spans 17 amino acids. V dropped 1 base and J dropped 3; count of bases not matched to a gene: 8.